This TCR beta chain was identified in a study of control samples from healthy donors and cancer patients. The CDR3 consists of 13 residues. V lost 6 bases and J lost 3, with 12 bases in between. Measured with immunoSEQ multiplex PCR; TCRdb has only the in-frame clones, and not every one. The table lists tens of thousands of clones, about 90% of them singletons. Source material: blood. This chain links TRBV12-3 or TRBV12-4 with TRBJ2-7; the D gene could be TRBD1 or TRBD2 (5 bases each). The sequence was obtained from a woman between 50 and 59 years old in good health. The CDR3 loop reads CASSMGVIYEQYF. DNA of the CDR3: TGTGCCAGCAGCATGGGGGTTATCTACGAGCAGTACTTC.